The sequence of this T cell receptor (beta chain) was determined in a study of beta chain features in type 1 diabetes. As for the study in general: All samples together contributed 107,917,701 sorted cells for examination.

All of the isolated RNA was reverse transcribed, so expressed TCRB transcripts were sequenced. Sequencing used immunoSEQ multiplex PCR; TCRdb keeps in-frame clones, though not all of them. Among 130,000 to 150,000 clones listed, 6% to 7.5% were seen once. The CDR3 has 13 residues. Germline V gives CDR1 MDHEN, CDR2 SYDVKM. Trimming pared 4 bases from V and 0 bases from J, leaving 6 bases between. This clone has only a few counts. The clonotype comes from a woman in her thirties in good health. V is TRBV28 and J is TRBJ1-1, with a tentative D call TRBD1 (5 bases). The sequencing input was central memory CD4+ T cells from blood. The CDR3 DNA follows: TGTGCCAGCAGTTACAGGTTGAACACTGAAGCTTTCTTT. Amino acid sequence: CASSYRLNTEAFF.